The rows below give T cell receptor beta chains drawn from one sample of a study of shared clonotypes between healthy human individuals. Produced via immunoSEQ multiplex PCR; TCRdb's table is partial and in-frame only. The sample includes under 750,000 clones, 72% of them seen just once. Sequencing input: memory CD4+ T cells sorted from blood. These receptor sequences come from a woman aged 25 to 39 in good health. Both conserved end residues are part of each CDR3.

length	V	J	CDR3
14	TRBV5-1	TRBJ1-1	CASSLNLQGTEAFF
14	TRBV7-9	TRBJ1-1	CASSLTGMNTEAFF
16	TRBV28	TRBJ2-1	CASSQLTSVPWDEQFF
13	TRBV10-2	TRBJ1-5	CASRSHPLQPQHF
13	TRBV6-4	TRBJ2-1	CASSASGRSEQFF
16	TRBV5-4	TRBJ1-2	CASSLGDTRANYGYTF
16	TRBV28	TRBJ2-7	CASSPYRLVRAYEQYF
16	TRBV13	TRBJ2-4	CASSFGLAGSPNIQYF
17	TRBV10-3	TRBJ2-1	CAISGLGGTSGYNEQFF
15	TRBV5-4	TRBJ2-1	CASRLQGSSYNEQFF
15	TRBV27	TRBJ1-2	CASSLAADWGYGYTF
15	TRBV6-4	TRBJ2-7	CASGGAPPLTREQYF
16	TRBV7-9	TRBJ2-1	CASCQTDREGDNEQFF
15	TRBV6-5	TRBJ2-7	CASSYSRDRRGEQYF
16	TRBV7-2	TRBJ2-7	CASSPRLAGVFNEQYF
14	TRBV30	TRBJ1-6	CAWRGGADYSPLHF
14	TRBV2	TRBJ1-2	CASSKTGPWGGYTF